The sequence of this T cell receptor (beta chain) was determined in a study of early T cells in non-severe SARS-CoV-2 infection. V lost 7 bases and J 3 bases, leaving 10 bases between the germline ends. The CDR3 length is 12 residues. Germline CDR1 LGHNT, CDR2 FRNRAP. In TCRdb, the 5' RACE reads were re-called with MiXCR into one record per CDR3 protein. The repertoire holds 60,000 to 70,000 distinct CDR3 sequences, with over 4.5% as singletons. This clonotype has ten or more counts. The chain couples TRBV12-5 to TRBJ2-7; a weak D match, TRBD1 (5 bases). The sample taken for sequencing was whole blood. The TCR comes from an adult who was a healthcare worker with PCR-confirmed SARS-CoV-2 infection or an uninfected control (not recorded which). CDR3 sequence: CASEGVSYEQYF. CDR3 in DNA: TGTGCTAGTGAAGGGGTGAGCTACGAGCAGTACTTC.